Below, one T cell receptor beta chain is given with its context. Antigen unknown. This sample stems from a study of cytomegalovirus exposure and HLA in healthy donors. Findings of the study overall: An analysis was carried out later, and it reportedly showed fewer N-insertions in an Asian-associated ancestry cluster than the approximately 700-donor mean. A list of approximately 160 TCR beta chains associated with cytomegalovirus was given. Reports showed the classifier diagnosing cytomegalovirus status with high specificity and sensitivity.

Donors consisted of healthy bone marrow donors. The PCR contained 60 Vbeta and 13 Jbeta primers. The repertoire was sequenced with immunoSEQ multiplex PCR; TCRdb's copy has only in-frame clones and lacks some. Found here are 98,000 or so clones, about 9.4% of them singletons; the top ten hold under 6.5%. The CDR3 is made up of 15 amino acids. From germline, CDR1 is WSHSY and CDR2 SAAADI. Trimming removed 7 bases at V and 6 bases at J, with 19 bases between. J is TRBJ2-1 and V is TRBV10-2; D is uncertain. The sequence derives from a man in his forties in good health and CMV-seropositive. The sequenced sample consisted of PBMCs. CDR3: CASIPTPHGGNEQFF. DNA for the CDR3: TGCGCCAGCATCCCCACTCCCCACGGTGGCAATGAGCAGTTCTTC.